These 10 T cell receptor beta chains were all obtained from the same sample, sequenced in a study of shared clonotypes between healthy human individuals. Method: immunoSEQ multiplex PCR; TCRdb's copy keeps in-frame clones and lacks some. The data contain 2 million to 3 million clones, more than 85% of them singletons. Sequences were obtained from naive CD4+ T cells from PBMCs. Stated subset: CD45RA+ positively selected. The receptors were sampled from a man between 18 and 29 years old in good health. Some clones in this sample may be carry-over from other donors' samples.

The rearrangement links TRBV6-1 to TRBJ1-3; D may be TRBD1 (6 bases). Trimming removed 4 bases at V and 0 bases at J, with 10 bases between. This CDR3 has 15 residues. Per the germline V gene, CDR1 is MNHNS and CDR2 is SASEGT. The CDR3 DNA is TGTGCCAGCAGTGTGCAGGGGTTCTCTGGAAACACCATATATTTT. It is translated as CASSVQGFSGNTIYF.

J is TRBJ2-3 and V is TRBV11-2; unclear D gene. V dropped 5 bases and J dropped 4 bases, with 13 bases sitting between them. The germline V gene encodes CDR1 SGHAT and CDR2 FQNNGV. CDR3 size: 14 residues. Here the CDR3 DNA reads TGTGCCAGCAGCCCCCCGGCGAGCCCAGATACGCAGTATTTT. Translation: CASSPPASPDTQYF.

Notes on this clone: At the DNA level, this CDR3 is encoded by other sequences in the same sample as well. The chain uses TRBV30 and TRBJ2-1; D is undetermined. The CDR3 spans 13 residues. Germline V gene lookup returns CDR1 GTSNPN and CDR2 SVGIG (reference sequence). V was trimmed by 1 base and J by 0 bases, leaving 4 bases between them. The CDR3 region has the DNA TGTGCCTGGAGTGAGAGCTCCTACAATGAGCAGTTCTTC. Protein sequence: CAWSESSYNEQFF.

Here the CDR3 DNA reads TGTGCCAGCAGCTTAGACAGAGTCCCTGAAGCTTTCTTT. This encodes CASSLDRVPEAFF. J is TRBJ1-1 and V is TRBV5-8; TRBD1 might be the D (5 bases). The germline gives CDR1 SGHTS, CDR2 YDEGEE. V shed 2 bases and J shed 6 bases, with 11 bases lying between them. The CDR3 totals 13 residues.

A word on this clone: The same CDR3 also results from other DNA sequences found in this sample. The chain is built from TRBV29-1 and TRBJ1-5; 8 bases are a match to TRBD1. Losses at the gene ends were 4 bases for V and 5 bases for J; bases not matched to a gene: 4. This CDR3 is 13 amino acids long. Germline V CDR1 and CDR2: SQVTM, ANQGSEA. CDR3: CSVGTGFDQPQHF. CDR3 nucleotides: TGCAGCGTTGGGACAGGGTTTGATCAGCCCCAGCATTTT.

The J gene is TRBJ2-1, the V gene TRBV30; tentatively, D is TRBD1 (6 bases). This CDR3 spans 14 amino acids. Germline CDR1 and CDR2: GTSNPN and SVGIG (reference sequence). V was pared by 5 bases and J by 8 bases, with 19 bases between. CDR3 residues: CAWVTGSWGHEQFF. The CDR3 DNA reads TGTGCCTGGGTGACGGGATCTTGGGGGCATGAGCAGTTCTTC.

The chain has TRBV28 and TRBJ2-7, with 8 bases aligning to TRBD2. There are 15 residues in the CDR3. CDR1 and CDR2 (germline): MDHEN, SYDVKM. The V segment lost 2 bases and the J segment 5 bases; nucleotides outside the gene matches: 8. The CDR3 here is CASSLLTGGSHEQYF. CDR3 in DNA: TGTGCCAGCAGTTTACTTACGGGAGGGTCCCACGAGCAGTACTTC.

V and J are TRBV28 and TRBJ1-1, with a weak D call TRBD1 (5 bases). CDR1 and CDR2 from the germline V gene are MDHEN and SYDVKM. This CDR3 spans 15 amino acids. V lost 3 bases and J 5 bases, leaving 16 bases between the germline ends. CDR3 in DNA: TGTGCCAGCAGTTTCCGGGGCAGGGTGGAGACTGAAGCTTTCTTT. Translated: CASSFRGRVETEAFF.

This sequence joins TRBV13 and TRBJ1-1; D is ambiguous. The CDR3 totals 17 residues. V lost 1 base, J lost 3 bases, and 18 bases lay in between. CDR1 and CDR2 (germline): PRHDT, FYEKMQ (reference sequence). The CDR3 loop is CASSLVGLLTRDTEAFF. CDR3 bases: TGTGCCAGCAGCTTAGTTGGACTCCTCACGAGGGACACTGAAGCTTTCTTT. The variable domain in full, with the rest retrieved from reference TRBV13 and TRBJ1-1, is AAGVIQSPRHLIKEKRETATLKCYPIPRHDTVYWYQQGPGQDPQFLISFYEKMQSDKGSIPDRFSAQQFSDYHSELNMSSLELGDSALYFCASSLVGLLTRDTEAFFGQGTRLTVV.

With regard to this clone: One junction end does not reproduce the germline sequence, and a read error may be involved. The V gene is TRBV5-1, the J gene TRBJ2-1; 9 nucleotides match TRBD2. This CDR3 is built from 15 residues. The germline gives CDR1 SGHRS, CDR2 YFSETQ. CDR3 DNA: TGCGCCAGCACCTTGGTAGCGGGAGCGGGGAATGAGCAGTTCTTC. Translated, it gives CASTLVAGAGNEQFF.